Below are 24 T cell receptor beta chains sequenced from a single sample in a study of CD8 T cells in ankylosing spondylitis. Via MiXCR, TCRdb re-called the 5' RACE reads, giving one row per CDR3 protein. The repertoire has just under 350,000 distinct CDR3 sequences, roughly 14% of them found once; the top ten carry 1.1%. Sequencing input: blood, either unsorted or a sorted T cell fraction (not recorded which). These receptors originate from a male donor with ankylosing spondylitis or in good health (not recorded which).

This rearrangement joins TRBV5-1 to TRBJ1-3, with D perhaps TRBD1 (5 bases). Germline V CDR1 and CDR2: SGHRS, YFSETQ. Trimming shortened V by 6 bases and J by 2 bases, and 12 bases separated the two germline ends. This CDR3 has 14 residues. In nucleotides, the CDR3 is TGCGCCAGCACCCTGGGGGTTCCTGGAAACACCATATATTTT. This codes for CASTLGVPGNTIYF.

This clonotype has only a few counts. The V and J genes are TRBV5-1 and TRBJ2-3; tentatively, D is TRBD2 (5 bases). Germline values: CDR1 SGHRS, CDR2 YFSETQ. This CDR3 is built from 15 residues. V was clipped by 1 base and J by 5 bases, with 14 bases between them. This chain's CDR3 is CASSLMHGKVDTQYF. Written as DNA, the CDR3 is TGCGCCAGCAGCTTGATGCACGGGAAGGTAGATACGCAGTATTTT.

This clonotype appeared a few times. V and J are TRBV20-1 and TRBJ1-1; D gene unclear. Germline V CDR1 and CDR2: DFQATT, SNEGSKA (reference sequence). V was shortened by 5 bases and J by 1 base, with 11 bases between the two germline ends. This CDR3 is built from 13 residues. The CDR3 DNA reads TGCAGTGCTCCTCCCTCGGGGAACACTGAAGCTTTCTTT. It translates to CSAPPSGNTEAFF.

The chain couples TRBV5-1 to TRBJ2-6; D is tentatively TRBD1 or TRBD2 (5 bases each). Trimming stripped 4 bases from V and 0 bases from J, with 17 bases between. Germline CDR1 reads SGHRS; CDR2 reads YFSETQ. The CDR3 is 18 amino acids. CDR3 in amino acids: CASSPVGGFFSGANVLTF. In DNA, the CDR3 is TGCGCCAGCAGCCCTGTTGGGGGTTTCTTCTCTGGGGCCAACGTCCTGACTTTC.

This clonotype appeared many times. This chain joins TRBV20-1 and TRBJ2-2, with TRBD2 identical over 12 bases. The CDR3 consists of 15 residues. Germline lookup yields CDR1 DFQATT and CDR2 SNEGSKA (reference sequence). J gave up 7 bases and V 5 bases, and 8 bases lay outside the gene matches. Here the CDR3 DNA reads TGCAGTGCTGCCCGGTCTAGCGGGGGGGGCGGGGAGCTGTTTTTT. Translation gives CSAARSSGGGGELFF.

The sample holds a few counts of this clonotype. V and J are TRBV12-3 or TRBV12-4 and TRBJ2-3; the match to TRBD1 covers 8 bases. J was trimmed by 0 bases and V by 8 bases; bases with no gene match: 7. CDR3 size: 15 residues. In DNA, the CDR3 is TGTGCCAGCTCCGGGACAGGTTCTAGCACAGATACGCAGTATTTT. Protein product: CASSGTGSSTDTQYF.

The CDR3 protein is CAISEWRGGHNEQFF. In nucleotides, the CDR3 is TGTGCCATCAGTGAGTGGCGGGGGGGACACAATGAGCAGTTCTTC. This chain connects TRBV10-3 to TRBJ2-1; TRBD2 aligns across 9 bases. The CDR3 has 15 residues. V shed 1 base, J shed 5 bases, and the junction held 3 bases outside the gene matches. CDR1 and CDR2 from the germline V gene are ENHRY and SYGVKD.

V usage is TRBV3-1 and J usage is TRBJ1-2; 10 bases agree with TRBD1. With 4 bases clipped from V and 4 bases from J, the junction kept 3 bases outside the gene matches. The CDR3 length is 14 residues. The germline CDR1 and CDR2 sequences are LGHDT and YNNKEL (reference sequence). The CDR3 DNA follows: TGTGCCAGCAGCCGACAGGGGGCCCGCTATGGCTACACCTTC. This translates into CASSRQGARYGYTF.

The chain employs TRBV5-1 and TRBJ1-4; D unresolved. V was trimmed by 3 bases and J by 7 bases, leaving 16 bases between them. Per the germline V gene, CDR1 is SGHRS and CDR2 is YFSETQ. The CDR3 runs 15 residues. CDR3 residues: CASSSRNLGGEKLFF. Written as DNA, the CDR3 is TGCGCCAGCAGCTCGCGGAACCTGGGAGGTGAAAAACTGTTTTTT.

This clonotype has a handful of counts. The chain combines TRBV6-1 with TRBJ1-1, with D unresolved. The CDR3 runs to 12 residues. The germline gives CDR1 MNHNS, CDR2 SASEGT. V was cut by 5 bases and J by 3 bases, with 7 bases left in between. The DNA for the CDR3 is TGTGCCAGCAGTCCCCGGGACACTGAAGCTTTCTTT. It specifies CASSPRDTEAFF.

The table lists this clonotype with a few counts. The rearrangement joins TRBV12-3 or TRBV12-4 to TRBJ2-2; D gene ambiguous. The V gene lost 8 bases and the J gene lost 7 bases, with 17 bases spanning the gap. The length of the CDR3 is 14 residues. The CDR3 reads CASGALIGSGELFF. The CDR3 DNA follows: TGTGCCAGCGGAGCGTTGATTGGTAGCGGGGAGCTGTTTTTT.

V is TRBV12-3 or TRBV12-4 and J is TRBJ2-5; 8 nucleotides agree with TRBD1. The CDR3 is made up of 14 amino acids. The V gene end was trimmed by 0 bases and the J gene end by 3 bases; junction bases not matched to a gene: 0. CDR3 amino acids: CASSLADREETQYF. CDR3 coding DNA: TGTGCCAGCAGTTTAGCGGACAGGGAAGAGACCCAGTACTTC.

This clonotype has at least ten counts. The gene calls are TRBV18 and TRBJ1-3; D gene ambiguous. The CDR3 covers 16 residues. Germline V gives CDR1 KGHSH, CDR2 LQKENI. Trimming left V 2 bases short and J 0 bases short, with 11 bases between. DNA for the CDR3: TGTGCCAGCTCACCATTCTCGGGGTTCTCTGGAAACACCATATATTTT. Its protein product is CASSPFSGFSGNTIYF.

The J gene is TRBJ2-5, the V gene TRBV20-1; TRBD1 aligns across 7 bases. The CDR3 totals 14 residues. Germline CDR1 DFQATT, CDR2 SNEGSKA (reference sequence). V shed 3 bases and J 5 bases; nucleotides not matched to a gene: 9. The chain's CDR3 is CSASADRALETQYF. The CDR3 DNA reads TGCAGTGCTAGTGCTGACAGGGCCCTTGAGACCCAGTACTTC.

This clonotype came up a few times. The chain carries TRBV4-1 and TRBJ2-7; tentative D call: TRBD1 (5 bases). Per germline, CDR1 MGHRA and CDR2 YSYEKL. V lost 7 bases and J lost 2, with 12 bases in between. The CDR3 length is 13 residues. CDR3: CASKAEGAYEQYF. DNA of the CDR3: TGCGCCAGCAAGGCCGAAGGGGCCTACGAGCAGTACTTC.

In this sample, this clonotype turned up a few times. This sequence joins TRBV5-6 and TRBJ1-1; D remains unclear. V was clipped by 5 bases and J by 4 bases, with 9 bases between them. Germline loops: CDR1 SGHDT, CDR2 YYEEEE. This CDR3 has 12 amino acids. For the CDR3, the DNA is TGTGCCAGCAGTCTTAAATTCACTGAAGCTTTCTTT. This translates into CASSLKFTEAFF.

The CDR3 DNA follows: TGTGCCAGCACGAGCGGGGGGTACTCCTACGAGCAGTACTTC. It encodes CASTSGGYSYEQYF. The gene calls are TRBV6-1 and TRBJ2-7, with 9 bases that match TRBD2. Trimming cost V 7 bases and J 0 bases; bases outside gene matches: 4. Germline CDR1 reads MNHNS; CDR2 reads SASEGT. The CDR3 sequence is 14 residues long.

This clonotype was seen a handful of times. For the CDR3, the DNA is TGTGCCAGCAGCCAAGCCAGCCCCTACGAGCAGTACTTC. This encodes CASSQASPYEQYF. The chain has TRBV14 and TRBJ2-7, with no clear D. V was clipped by 1 base and J by 2 bases, with 6 bases between them. The CDR3 runs to 13 residues. CDR1 and CDR2 from the germline V gene are SGHDN and FVKESK.

The J gene is TRBJ1-2, the V gene TRBV29-1; D remains unclear. In germline, CDR1 is SQVTM, CDR2 ANQGSEA. The CDR3 spans 12 residues. The DNA of the CDR3 is TGCACCAGCGGGCGGCCGGGCTATGGCTACACCTTC. Translated: CTSGRPGYGYTF.

Many counts were recorded for this clonotype. The genes are TRBV6-2 or TRBV6-3 and TRBJ2-1; 12 bases are a match to TRBD2. J lost 0 bases, V lost 2 bases, and 11 bases had no gene match. This CDR3 is built from 20 residues. Germline V gene data show CDR1 as MNHEY and CDR2 as SVGEGT. The CDR3 reads CASSYPQRLAGGSSYNEQFF. The CDR3 region has the DNA TGTGCCAGCAGTTACCCCCAGAGGCTAGCGGGGGGGAGCTCCTACAATGAGCAGTTCTTC.

This rearrangement joins TRBV5-1 to TRBJ2-4, with a possible D match to TRBD2 (5 bases). The CDR3 is 16 residues long. V gave up 1 base and J gave up 0 bases, with 11 bases separating them. CDR1 is SGHRS and CDR2 is YFSETQ in the germline V gene. CDR3: CASSLKADLAKNIQYF. Written as DNA, the CDR3 is TGCGCCAGCAGCTTGAAAGCGGATTTAGCCAAAAACATTCAGTACTTC.

CDR3 sequence: CAITESGQGDGYTF. DNA of the CDR3: TGTGCCATCACGGAAAGCGGACAGGGGGATGGCTACACCTTC. V and J are TRBV10-3 and TRBJ1-2; 10 bases fit TRBD1. The CDR3 has 14 residues. Germline values: CDR1 ENHRY, CDR2 SYGVKD. Germline trimming cut 7 bases from V and 6 bases from J; bases unmatched to any gene: 8.

There are a few counts of this clonotype. J is TRBJ1-4 and V is TRBV29-1; D unclear. CDR1 and CDR2 from the germline V gene are SQVTM and ANQGSEA. V gave up 5 bases and J gave up 3 bases, with 7 bases separating them. The CDR3 covers 12 residues. The CDR3 DNA sequence: TGCAGCGTTTGCAGGTCTAATGAAAAACTGTTTTTT. It codes for CSVCRSNEKLFF.

This clonotype was counted only a few times. V and J are TRBV21-1 and TRBJ2-3; TRBD1 is the table's D call, not checked against the DNA. TRBV21-1 is termed a pseudogene. The length of the CDR3 is 14 residues. The CDR3 is CASGGGTVTDTQYF. CDR3 coding DNA: TGTGCCTCTGGGGGGGGGACAGTCACAGATACGCAGTATTTT.